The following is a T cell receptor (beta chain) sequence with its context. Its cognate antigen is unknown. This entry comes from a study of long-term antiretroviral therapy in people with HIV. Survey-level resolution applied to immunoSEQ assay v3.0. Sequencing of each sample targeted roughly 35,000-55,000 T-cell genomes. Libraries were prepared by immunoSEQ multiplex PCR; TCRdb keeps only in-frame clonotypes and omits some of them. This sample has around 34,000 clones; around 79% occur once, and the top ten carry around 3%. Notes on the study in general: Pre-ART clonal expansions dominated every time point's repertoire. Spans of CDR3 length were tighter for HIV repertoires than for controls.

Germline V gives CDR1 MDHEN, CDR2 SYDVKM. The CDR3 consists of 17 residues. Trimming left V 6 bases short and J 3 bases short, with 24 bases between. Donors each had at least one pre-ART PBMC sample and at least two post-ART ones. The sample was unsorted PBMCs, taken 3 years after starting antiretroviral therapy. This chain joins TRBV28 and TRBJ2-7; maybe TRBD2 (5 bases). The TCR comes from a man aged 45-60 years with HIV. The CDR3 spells CASRTTVRATSGYEQYF. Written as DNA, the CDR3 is TGTGCCAGCAGGACTACTGTCCGGGCTACTTCGGGCTACGAGCAGTACTTC.